A selection of T cell receptor beta chains follows, all from one sample in a study of cytomegalovirus exposure and HLA in healthy donors. Clones were sequenced by immunoSEQ multiplex PCR, and TCRdb holds only the in-frame ones, with some missing. Seen here are about 110,000 clones, around three quarters observed once, and the top ten hold around 5.8%. Sequences were obtained from PBMCs. These receptors came from a woman in her forties or fifties in good health and CMV-seropositive. Each CDR3 is given without its conserved first and last residue. Fields, in order: J gene, V gene, CDR3 protein.

TRBJ2-1,TRBV7-8,ASSLEGGGRF
TRBJ2-6,TRBV10-3,ATSSDRAFGANVLT
TRBJ2-7,TRBV6-5,ASRGQPTYYEQY
TRBJ1-5,TRBV21-1,ASSKARGLYSNQPQH
TRBJ1-6,TRBV7-3,ASSLKSGTGGEAPLH
TRBJ2-5,TRBV5-1,ASSLLGGVEETQY
TRBJ2-7,TRBV9,ASSVDLTYEQY
TRBJ1-1,TRBV6-1,AGVMNTEAF
TRBJ2-2,TRBV7-3,ASSPQYTGELF
TRBJ2-7,TRBV7-2,ASSLGTGYYEQY
TRBJ2-7,TRBV7-2,ASSLQRGYYEQY
TRBJ2-7,TRBV5-1,ASRVTEAYEQY
TRBJ2-2,TRBV5-1,ASREQGANTGELF